Listed below are T cell receptor beta chains from one sample, sequenced in a study of T-cell memory formation after mild COVID-19. TCRdb redid the calling of the 5' RACE reads with MiXCR, one entry per CDR3 protein. The sample has 350,000 to 500,000 distinct CDR3 sequences, approximately 20% seen once. Source material: PBMCs or a T cell subset sorted from them (not recorded which). These receptors came from an adult woman who had mild COVID-19 (a few samples of this study predate the infection). Cell type and time point are not known. The CDR3 runs from the conserved cysteine through the conserved F or W. The D gene is left open where the match is weak. Clone size is given for some rows only: seen once, a few or many times, or a class if the clone is expanded.

J,D,V,size,DNA,CDR3
TRBJ2-1,TRBD2,TRBV12-3/TRBV12-4,many,TGTGCCAGCAGGAGGTCTAGCGGGGGGAGCCATGAGCAGTTCTTC,CASRRSSGGSHEQFF
TRBJ2-7,.,TRBV3-1,.,TGTGCCAGCAGCCAAAACGTGCGGTTCTCCTACGAGCAGTACTTC,CASSQNVRFSYEQYF
TRBJ2-7,.,TRBV19,.,TGTGCCAGTAGTATCACCCCCCTCGGCCACGAGCAGTACTTC,CASSITPLGHEQYF
TRBJ1-2,.,TRBV3-1,few,TGTGCCAGCAGCCAAGATCTGGCAGATTATGGCTACACCTTC,CASSQDLADYGYTF
TRBJ2-7,TRBD1,TRBV20-1,few,TGCAGTGCTAGAGATGATGCAGGGGGCAACGAGCAGTACTTC,CSARDDAGGNEQYF
TRBJ2-5,TRBD1,TRBV6-2/TRBV6-3,.,TGTGCCAGTTCCCGTCACAGGGGGCAAGAGACCCAGTACTTC,CASSRHRGQETQYF
TRBJ1-2,.,TRBV3-1,few,TGTGCCAGCAGCCAAGGGACAGCGATCTATGGCTACACCTTC,CASSQGTAIYGYTF
TRBJ2-1,.,TRBV7-3,.,TGTGCCAGCAGCTTAACTTCGGGAAAGGGTGAGCAGTTCTTC,CASSLTSGKGEQFF
TRBJ1-1,TRBD1,TRBV5-5,few,TGTGCCAGCAGCCCCCGACAGGGGAGCGGCGCTGAAGCTTTCTTT,CASSPRQGSGAEAFF
TRBJ2-2,TRBD1,TRBV29-1,few,TGCAGCGCTCGGACAGGGGGCAGCGGGGAGCTGTTTTTT,CSARTGGSGELFF
TRBJ2-1,.,TRBV27,.,TGTGCCAGCAGTCTACATCCCACAGGGGGGGACAATGAGCAGTTCTTC,CASSLHPTGGDNEQFF
TRBJ2-7,TRBD1,TRBV25-1,.,TGTGCCAGCATACGGACAGGGGGGACCCACGAGCAGTACTTC,CASIRTGGTHEQYF
TRBJ2-7,TRBD1,TRBV11-2,.,TGTGCCAGCAGCTCCACCGGGACAGGGACTTCCTACGAGCAGTACTTC,CASSSTGTGTSYEQYF
TRBJ2-1,TRBD2,TRBV15,.,TGTGCCACCAGCAGAGATAGAGCGGGGGAGCAGTTCTTC,CATSRDRAGEQFF
TRBJ2-7,.,TRBV25-1,.,TGTGCCAGCAGTGAACTGGCCTCAGACGAGCAGTACTTC,CASSELASDEQYF
TRBJ2-5,.,TRBV2,few,TGTGCCAGCAGTGAAGGACTAGTCGGTGAGACCCAGTACTTC,CASSEGLVGETQYF
TRBJ1-1,.,TRBV4-3,many,TGCGCCAGCAGCCAAGATCTAAGGACAGTAGCTTTCTTT,CASSQDLRTVAFF
TRBJ2-5,TRBD2,TRBV27,.,TGTGCCAGCACTCCGGGAGGGCCGCAAGAGACCCAGTACTTC,CASTPGGPQETQYF
TRBJ2-3,.,TRBV6-2/TRBV6-3,few,TGTGCCAGCGGACCTGGTACAGATGATACGCAGTATTTT,CASGPGTDDTQYF
TRBJ2-1,TRBD2,TRBV12-3/TRBV12-4,few,TGTGCCAGCAGTCACGAGCGGGAGGGCCGGTTACAGTTCTTC,CASSHEREGRLQFF
TRBJ2-7,TRBD2,TRBV7-2,.,TGTGCCAGCAGCTTAGCCGCGGGAGAGGTCCACGAGCAGTACTTC,CASSLAAGEVHEQYF
TRBJ2-7,.,TRBV7-7,.,TGTGCCAGCAGCACAGGATTATACTACGAGCAGTACTTC,CASSTGLYYEQYF
TRBJ1-1,TRBD1,TRBV12-3/TRBV12-4,.,TGTGCCAGCAGTTTGTCAGGGGGGTCCAACGAAGCTTTCTTT,CASSLSGGSNEAFF
TRBJ1-1,.,TRBV12-3/TRBV12-4,few,TGTGCCAGCAGTTTTGGACACGGACACACTGAAGCTTTCTTT,CASSFGHGHTEAFF
TRBJ2-1,.,TRBV13,.,TGTGCCAGCAGCTCATCGCCGTCTAGCGATGAGCAGTTCTTC,CASSSSPSSDEQFF
TRBJ2-1,TRBD1,TRBV10-3,.,TGTGCCATCAAAGAACCCGGGACAGGGGACTACAATGAGCAGTTCTTC,CAIKEPGTGDYNEQFF
TRBJ1-1,.,TRBV11-3,.,TGTTCCAGCAGCTACACTATACAGGGAAAGGCTGAAGCTTTCTTT,CSSSYTIQGKAEAFF
TRBJ2-7,TRBD1,TRBV6-5,many,TGTGCCAGCACCACCGACAGGGGATCCTACGAGCAGTACTTC,CASTTDRGSYEQYF
TRBJ1-1,TRBD1,TRBV12-3/TRBV12-4,few,TGTGCCAGCACCCCGAGGACAGGATTCACTGAAGCTTTCTTT,CASTPRTGFTEAFF
TRBJ2-7,.,TRBV24-1,.,TGTGCCACCATGAAACAGGGCGGTGGCGAGCAGTACTTC,CATMKQGGGEQYF
TRBJ2-3,TRBD2,TRBV12-3/TRBV12-4,few,TGTGCCAGCGGGGGTTGGGGGGAGGGAGATACGCAGTATTTT,CASGGWGEGDTQYF
TRBJ2-5,TRBD1,TRBV11-2,.,TGTGCCAGCAGCTCCGGGACAGGGTTCTGGCGGGGTCCGGGGACCCAGTACTTC,CASSSGTGFWRGPGTQYF
TRBJ1-1,TRBD1,TRBV7-6,many,TGTGCCAGCAGCGGCGGACAGGGGGCAAACACTGAAGCTTTCTTT,CASSGGQGANTEAFF
TRBJ1-1,.,TRBV6-5,once,TGTGCCAGCAGAGGAGACAGAGGACAAGGCCCTGAAGCTTTCTTT,CASRGDRGQGPEAFF
TRBJ1-1,.,TRBV7-9,.,TGTGCCAGCAGGCGGACCGGTGAGACTGAAGCTTTCTTT,CASRRTGETEAFF
TRBJ2-7,.,TRBV12-3/TRBV12-4,few,TGTGCCAGCAGTTTAGACGCTAGTAGAAGAAGTGAGCAGTACTTC,CASSLDASRRSEQYF
TRBJ2-1,TRBD1,TRBV6-2/TRBV6-3,.,TGTGCCAGCACCCGGGGGGGACAGGGGTACAATGAGCAGTTCTTC,CASTRGGQGYNEQFF
TRBJ2-1,.,TRBV11-2,few,TGTGCCAGCAGCTTAGGCTCCCCAGAGTATCATGAGCAGTTCTTC,CASSLGSPEYHEQFF
TRBJ1-5,.,TRBV5-6,few,TGTGCCAGCAGCCTCGGGGAGGGTCGCCAGCCCCAGCATTTT,CASSLGEGRQPQHF
TRBJ1-1,TRBD1,TRBV5-1,.,TGCGCCAGCAGCCGGGACAGGTCCTTCCGGGCTTTCTTT,CASSRDRSFRAFF
TRBJ2-5,.,TRBV28,few,TGTGCCAGCATATCTGGTGGGGGGACCCAGTACTTC,CASISGGGTQYF
TRBJ2-3,.,TRBV3-1,.,TGTGCCAGCAGCCATTCCTCTTTGAGTCGGGGGGCCCCGGATACGCAGTATTTT,CASSHSSLSRGAPDTQYF
TRBJ2-7,.,TRBV7-2,few,TGTGCCAGCAGCTTAGCGTGGCGGGGCGGAACCTACGAGCAGTACTTC,CASSLAWRGGTYEQYF
TRBJ1-1,.,TRBV6-2/TRBV6-3,many,TGTGCCACTACGACAGGGAACACTGAAGCTTTCTTT,CATTTGNTEAFF
TRBJ2-3,TRBD2,TRBV12-3/TRBV12-4,.,TGTGCCAGCAAGGGACTAGGGGTCACAGATACGCAGTATTTT,CASKGLGVTDTQYF
TRBJ2-7,.,TRBV3-2,.,TGTGCCAGCAGCCATCGCTCTAGCTTCACAGCTCACTCCTACGAGCAGTACTTC,CASSHRSSFTAHSYEQYF
TRBJ2-1,.,TRBV7-7,.,TGTGCCAGCAGCTTAGCGGTAGACTCCAATGAGCAGTTCTTC,CASSLAVDSNEQFF
TRBJ2-3,.,TRBV15,.,TGTGCCACCAGCAGAGTGGTAGCGGACACAGATACGCAGTATTTT,CATSRVVADTDTQYF
TRBJ2-7,.,TRBV7-9,.,TGTGCCAGCAGCTTAACCCGGACAGAAGCGCACGAGCAGTACTTC,CASSLTRTEAHEQYF
TRBJ2-2,TRBD1,TRBV27,.,TGTGCCAGCAGTTCCGACAGGGGGAACACCGGGGAGCTGTTTTTT,CASSSDRGNTGELFF
TRBJ2-2,.,TRBV6-5,.,TGTGCCAGCAGTGAATCGCTCAGGAACACCGGGGAGCTGTTTTTT,CASSESLRNTGELFF
TRBJ2-2,.,TRBV7-2,many,TGTGCCAGCAGCTCGACAGCGAACACCGGGGAGCTGTTTTTT,CASSSTANTGELFF
TRBJ1-5,TRBD1,TRBV6-4,.,TGTGCCAGCAGCCCAGACAGGGGGAGCAATCAGCCCCAGCATTTT,CASSPDRGSNQPQHF
TRBJ2-1,.,TRBV5-1,.,TGCGCCAGCAGCGCCGGGACGACTGCTGAGCAGTTCTTC,CASSAGTTAEQFF
TRBJ1-1,.,TRBV6-1,.,TGTGCCAGCAGTGCCCAACCGGACACTGAAGCTTTCTTT,CASSAQPDTEAFF
TRBJ2-1,.,TRBV12-3/TRBV12-4,.,TGTGCCAGCAGTTTAGCCGGGAGTCACCATGAGCAGTTCTTC,CASSLAGSHHEQFF
TRBJ2-3,TRBD1,TRBV5-1,few,TGCGCCAGCAGCGGACCACAGGGGGCGCGGACAGATACGCAGTATTTT,CASSGPQGARTDTQYF
TRBJ2-2,.,TRBV9,few,TGTGCCAGCAGCCCCCGGTCCCCTTTGACGGCCTCAGCCTCATTCGTCGGGGAGCTGTTTTTT,CASSPRSPLTASASFVGELFF
TRBJ2-5,.,TRBV6-5,few,TGTGCCAGCAGTTACGCGGACGGGGAGACCCAGTACTTC,CASSYADGETQYF
TRBJ2-1,.,TRBV27,.,TGTGCCAGCAGTTTAAATCGCGCGGGCGGGATCCAGTTCTTC,CASSLNRAGGIQFF